Listed below are T cell receptor beta chains from one sample, sequenced in a study of blood T cell repertoires in COVID-19. Only in-frame clones appear in the TCRdb table, and some are missing; sequencing was by immunoSEQ multiplex PCR. In the table there are roughly 200,000 clones, around four fifths of which are singletons. What was sequenced was peripheral blood. Receptors originate from a man aged 40-49 years with active or convalescent COVID-19. The CDR3 runs from the conserved cysteine through the conserved F or W. The D gene is left open where the match is weak. Size values are once, few and many counts, or a class for expanded clones, and some rows have none.

d_call: NA
clone_size: few
j_call: TRBJ1-4
v_call: TRBV5-1
cdr3_aa: CASSLDGEIGLEKLFF
cdr3_nt: TGCGCCAGCAGCTTGGACGGGGAGATCGGGCTAGAAAAACTGTTTTTT

d_call: NA
clone_size: NA
j_call: TRBJ2-5
v_call: TRBV2
cdr3_aa: CASSEGGWETQYF
cdr3_nt: TGTGCCAGCAGTGAGGGGGGATGGGAGACCCAGTACTTC

d_call: NA
clone_size: NA
j_call: TRBJ1-1
v_call: TRBV5-6
cdr3_aa: CASSFSTEAFF
cdr3_nt: TGTGCCAGCAGCTTTAGCACTGAAGCTTTCTTT

d_call: TRBD2
clone_size: NA
j_call: TRBJ2-1
v_call: TRBV5-1
cdr3_aa: CASSLPSGRVGNEQFF
cdr3_nt: TGCGCCAGCAGCTTGCCTAGCGGGAGGGTAGGCAATGAGCAGTTCTTC

d_call: TRBD1
clone_size: NA
j_call: TRBJ1-2
v_call: TRBV3-1/TRBV3-2
cdr3_aa: CASSQEKQGDYGYTF
cdr3_nt: TGTGCCAGCAGCCAAGAAAAACAGGGGGACTATGGCTACACCTTC

d_call: NA
clone_size: NA
j_call: TRBJ1-1
v_call: TRBV6-6
cdr3_aa: CASSYLDSSAEAFF
cdr3_nt: TGTGCCAGCAGTTACCTGGACAGCTCGGCAGAAGCTTTCTTT

d_call: NA
clone_size: NA
j_call: TRBJ2-3
v_call: TRBV5-4
cdr3_aa: CASSFRGLGTDTQYF
cdr3_nt: TGTGCCAGCAGCTTCAGGGGTCTCGGCACAGATACGCAGTATTTT

d_call: NA
clone_size: NA
j_call: TRBJ2-5
v_call: TRBV2
cdr3_aa: CASTRSQGGETQYF
cdr3_nt: TGTGCCAGCACGCGAAGTCAGGGAGGAGAGACCCAGTACTTC

d_call: TRBD2
clone_size: NA
j_call: TRBJ2-1
v_call: TRBV28
cdr3_aa: CASSFSGGAYNEQFF
cdr3_nt: TGTGCCAGCAGTTTCAGCGGGGGGGCCTACAATGAGCAGTTCTTC

d_call: TRBD1
clone_size: few
j_call: TRBJ2-7
v_call: TRBV30
cdr3_aa: CAWTNRGRIHEQYF
cdr3_nt: TGTGCCTGGACGAACAGGGGAAGAATCCACGAGCAGTACTTC

d_call: TRBD1
clone_size: NA
j_call: TRBJ1-6
v_call: TRBV19
cdr3_aa: CASSWTGGGHNSPLHF
cdr3_nt: TGTGCCAGTAGTTGGACAGGGGGAGGCCATAATTCACCCCTCCACTTT

d_call: NA
clone_size: NA
j_call: TRBJ1-5
v_call: TRBV9
cdr3_aa: CASSVDSVGPQHF
cdr3_nt: TGTGCCAGCAGCGTAGACTCGGTCGGGCCCCAGCATTTT

d_call: NA
clone_size: NA
j_call: TRBJ1-1
v_call: TRBV6-5
cdr3_aa: CASIGRGANTEAFF
cdr3_nt: TGTGCCAGCATCGGTCGGGGAGCGAACACTGAAGCTTTCTTT

d_call: NA
clone_size: NA
j_call: TRBJ2-3
v_call: TRBV11-3
cdr3_aa: CASSFSGATDTQYF
cdr3_nt: TGTGCCAGCAGCTTTTCAGGGGCCACAGATACGCAGTATTTT

d_call: NA
clone_size: NA
j_call: TRBJ1-5
v_call: TRBV27
cdr3_aa: CASRGGKGSNQPQHF
cdr3_nt: TGTGCCAGCAGGGGGGGGAAGGGAAGCAATCAGCCCCAGCATTTT

d_call: TRBD1
clone_size: NA
j_call: TRBJ2-3
v_call: TRBV24-1
cdr3_aa: CATGTGKSGYTQYF
cdr3_nt: TGTGCCACCGGGACAGGGAAAAGCGGTTATACGCAGTATTTT

d_call: TRBD1
clone_size: once
j_call: TRBJ2-2
v_call: TRBV19
cdr3_aa: CASSPPDRATGELFF
cdr3_nt: TGTGCCAGTAGTCCTCCGGACAGGGCCACCGGGGAGCTGTTTTTT

d_call: NA
clone_size: NA
j_call: TRBJ1-6
v_call: TRBV3-1/TRBV3-2
cdr3_aa: CASTVGHPGNSPLHF
cdr3_nt: TGTGCCAGCACCGTGGGACACCCGGGCAATTCACCCCTCCACTTT

d_call: NA
clone_size: NA
j_call: TRBJ2-7
v_call: TRBV19
cdr3_aa: CASSMVGTISEQYF
cdr3_nt: TGTGCCAGTAGTATGGTAGGGACAATTTCCGAGCAGTACTTC

d_call: TRBD2
clone_size: once
j_call: TRBJ2-3
v_call: TRBV6-2/TRBV6-3
cdr3_aa: CASSSQRGGYTQYF
cdr3_nt: TGTGCCAGCAGTTCCCAGCGGGGGGGGTATACGCAGTATTTT

d_call: NA
clone_size: NA
j_call: TRBJ1-4
v_call: TRBV12-3/TRBV12-4
cdr3_aa: CASSLEQGEKLFF
cdr3_nt: TGTGCCAGCAGTTTAGAACAGGGAGAAAAACTGTTTTTT

d_call: TRBD1
clone_size: NA
j_call: TRBJ2-1
v_call: TRBV5-1
cdr3_aa: CASSWGQGYNEQFF
cdr3_nt: TGCGCCAGCAGCTGGGGACAGGGGTACAATGAGCAGTTCTTC

d_call: NA
clone_size: NA
j_call: TRBJ2-6
v_call: TRBV19
cdr3_aa: CASSKTDAGANVLTF
cdr3_nt: TGTGCCAGTAGTAAGACAGATGCTGGGGCCAACGTCCTGACTTTC

d_call: TRBD1
clone_size: NA
j_call: TRBJ1-2
v_call: TRBV6-5
cdr3_aa: CASTTTGVYGYTF
cdr3_nt: TGTGCCAGCACTACGACAGGGGTCTATGGCTACACCTTC

d_call: NA
clone_size: NA
j_call: TRBJ2-2
v_call: TRBV11-1
cdr3_aa: CASSLTRNTGELFF
cdr3_nt: TGTGCCAGCAGCTTAACTAGAAACACCGGGGAGCTGTTTTTT

d_call: NA
clone_size: NA
j_call: TRBJ2-2
v_call: TRBV6-5
cdr3_aa: CASSYSGDTGELFF
cdr3_nt: TGTGCCAGCAGTTACTCCGGGGACACCGGGGAGCTGTTTTTT

d_call: NA
clone_size: NA
j_call: TRBJ1-2
v_call: TRBV6-4
cdr3_aa: CASSDRGGMNGYTF
cdr3_nt: TGTGCCAGCAGTGATAGGGGGGGAATGAATGGCTACACCTTC

d_call: NA
clone_size: NA
j_call: TRBJ1-2
v_call: TRBV24-1
cdr3_aa: CATSAGHYGYTF
cdr3_nt: TGTGCCACCAGCGCAGGGCACTATGGCTACACCTTC

d_call: NA
clone_size: NA
j_call: TRBJ2-5
v_call: TRBV6-1
cdr3_aa: CASSEGVTQYF
cdr3_nt: TGTGCCAGCAGCGAAGGAGTGACCCAGTACTTC

d_call: NA
clone_size: NA
j_call: TRBJ1-5
v_call: TRBV19
cdr3_aa: CASSHSYNQPQHF
cdr3_nt: TGTGCCAGTAGTCACAGCTACAATCAGCCCCAGCATTTT

d_call: NA
clone_size: NA
j_call: TRBJ2-7
v_call: TRBV4-3
cdr3_aa: CASSQVGSTGPLTYEQYF
cdr3_nt: TGCGCCAGCAGCCAAGTAGGTAGTACAGGCCCTTTGACCTACGAGCAGTACTTC

d_call: NA
clone_size: NA
j_call: TRBJ1-1
v_call: TRBV12-3/TRBV12-4
cdr3_aa: CASRQQQNTEAFF
cdr3_nt: TGTGCCAGCAGGCAACAGCAGAACACTGAAGCTTTCTTT

d_call: TRBD1
clone_size: NA
j_call: TRBJ2-7
v_call: TRBV19
cdr3_aa: CASSIEGRGLYEQYF
cdr3_nt: TGTGCCAGTAGTATAGAGGGCAGGGGGCTCTACGAGCAGTACTTC

d_call: TRBD2
clone_size: NA
j_call: TRBJ2-1
v_call: TRBV4-3
cdr3_aa: CASSQDRLAGGHNEQFF
cdr3_nt: TGCGCCAGCAGCCAAGATCGGCTAGCGGGGGGACACAATGAGCAGTTCTTC

d_call: TRBD2
clone_size: NA
j_call: TRBJ2-1
v_call: TRBV3-1/TRBV3-2
cdr3_aa: CASSQAGREGLGVF
cdr3_nt: TGTGCCAGCAGCCAAGCGGGGCGGGAGGGCCTCGGGGTCTTC

d_call: NA
clone_size: once
j_call: TRBJ1-2
v_call: TRBV5-4
cdr3_aa: CASSWSPEDGYTF
cdr3_nt: TGTGCCAGCAGCTGGTCGCCTGAGGATGGCTACACCTTC

d_call: NA
clone_size: once
j_call: TRBJ1-2
v_call: TRBV18
cdr3_aa: CASSPNSNLLYGYTF
cdr3_nt: TGTGCCAGCTCACCAAATAGCAACCTGCTTTATGGCTACACCTTC

d_call: NA
clone_size: NA
j_call: TRBJ1-1
v_call: TRBV6-6
cdr3_aa: CASTYPEGNTEAFF
cdr3_nt: TGTGCCAGCACCTACCCGGAGGGGAACACTGAAGCTTTCTTT

d_call: TRBD1
clone_size: NA
j_call: TRBJ1-2
v_call: TRBV3-1/TRBV3-2
cdr3_aa: CASSQHGQGVYGYTF
cdr3_nt: TGTGCCAGCAGCCAACATGGACAGGGAGTCTATGGCTACACCTTC

d_call: TRBD1
clone_size: NA
j_call: TRBJ1-2
v_call: TRBV2
cdr3_aa: CASSASRGRTYGYTF
cdr3_nt: TGTGCCAGCAGTGCGTCCAGGGGGCGTACCTATGGCTACACCTTC

d_call: NA
clone_size: NA
j_call: TRBJ1-6
v_call: TRBV5-8
cdr3_aa: CASSLTGMDSPLHF
cdr3_nt: TGTGCCAGCAGCTTGACAGGGATGGATTCACCCCTCCACTTT

d_call: NA
clone_size: NA
j_call: TRBJ1-6
v_call: TRBV11-3
cdr3_aa: CASSPHRDNSPLHF
cdr3_nt: TGTGCCAGCAGCCCACACAGGGATAATTCACCCCTCCACTTT

d_call: TRBD1
clone_size: NA
j_call: TRBJ1-1
v_call: TRBV7-9
cdr3_aa: CASSKGQPNTEAFF
cdr3_nt: TGTGCCAGCAGCAAGGGACAGCCGAACACTGAAGCTTTCTTT

d_call: NA
clone_size: NA
j_call: TRBJ1-5
v_call: TRBV19
cdr3_aa: CASNPDRLYQPQHF
cdr3_nt: TGTGCCAGTAACCCCGACAGGTTATACCAGCCCCAGCATTTT

d_call: NA
clone_size: NA
j_call: TRBJ2-6
v_call: TRBV4-2
cdr3_aa: CASSREQGPSGANVLTF
cdr3_nt: TGTGCCAGCAGCCGGGAGCAGGGGCCCTCTGGGGCCAACGTCCTGACTTTC

d_call: NA
clone_size: NA
j_call: TRBJ1-2
v_call: TRBV10-3
cdr3_aa: CAISDGRSGDGYTF
cdr3_nt: TGTGCCATCAGTGACGGCAGGTCGGGGGATGGCTACACCTTC

d_call: NA
clone_size: NA
j_call: TRBJ1-5
v_call: TRBV12-3/TRBV12-4
cdr3_aa: CASSSSRAQHF
cdr3_nt: NA

d_call: TRBD2
clone_size: NA
j_call: TRBJ2-7
v_call: TRBV10-3
cdr3_aa: CAIRLAGGHEQYF
cdr3_nt: TGTGCCATCAGGCTAGCGGGAGGCCACGAGCAGTACTTC

d_call: NA
clone_size: few
j_call: TRBJ1-4
v_call: TRBV15
cdr3_aa: CATSPRANEKLFF
cdr3_nt: TGTGCCACCAGCCCCCGTGCTAATGAAAAACTGTTTTTT

d_call: NA
clone_size: NA
j_call: TRBJ2-2
v_call: TRBV7-2
cdr3_aa: CASSQSRVLAAAELFF
cdr3_nt: TGTGCCAGCAGCCAGTCAAGGGTTTTAGCGGCTGCGGAGCTGTTTTTT

d_call: NA
clone_size: once
j_call: TRBJ1-4
v_call: TRBV7-9
cdr3_aa: CASSPQANEKLFF
cdr3_nt: TGTGCCAGCAGCCCACAAGCTAATGAAAAACTGTTTTTT

d_call: TRBD2
clone_size: NA
j_call: TRBJ2-7
v_call: TRBV13
cdr3_aa: CASSLGLTLQAGVPYEQYF
cdr3_nt: TGTGCCAGCAGCTTAGGTCTGACTCTACAAGCGGGGGTTCCCTACGAGCAGTACTTC

d_call: NA
clone_size: once
j_call: TRBJ1-5
v_call: TRBV19
cdr3_aa: CASMTEIYSNQPQHF
cdr3_nt: TGTGCCAGTATGACAGAGATATATAGCAATCAGCCCCAGCATTTT